This T cell receptor beta chain originates from a study of T-cell reconstitution after alpha-beta-depleted transplantation in children. This clonotype was observed many times. The antigen remains unidentified. Unique molecular identifiers were used in preparing the TCRbeta library. In TCRdb, the PCR reads were re-called with MiXCR into one record per CDR3 protein. The table lists around 580,000 distinct CDR3 sequences, 20% to 25% of them singletons. V lost 3 bases to trimming and J lost 7 bases, with 15 bases between them. The CDR3 totals 13 residues. CDR1 DFQATT and CDR2 SNEGSKA come from the germline V gene (reference sequence). Findings of the study overall: At one year after transplant, newly produced T cells mostly accounted for T-cell counts and diversity.

The TCR was taken from a boy under three years old who had a stem cell transplant for acute myeloid leukemia, so the T cells may come from the graft donor. The chain couples TRBV20-1 to TRBJ1-1, with D maybe TRBD1 (6 bases). This specimen was PBMCs, mostly from graft donor cells, taken 360 days after TCRalphabeta/CD19-depleted stem cell transplant. The CDR3 nucleotides are TGCAGTGCTAGGCATCAGGGGAGAAATGAAGCTTTCTTT. Translating gives CSARHQGRNEAFF.